The sequence of this TCR beta chain was determined in a study of human T cells and chemical hapten exposure. Background on the study: A 2 cm by 2 cm inner upper arm patch received 2% DPC for sensitization.

Time point described: patch test 2, 6 weeks after DPC sensitization. Treatment denoted: therapeutic diphenylcyclopropenone sensitization with weekly scalp DPC. Prior to application of each patch test, blood was drawn. Whole blood that had not been fractionated was the source of extracted total RNA. TCRdb processed the RACE reads anew with MiXCR; each CDR3 protein has one entry. The sample has some 100,000 distinct CDR3 sequences; 9% to 9.5% are singletons. Study outcomes and limitations: TCRs exceeding 1 in 1000 frequency stayed unchanged with DPC sensitization.

This clonotype was seen many times. What it recognizes is unknown. Germline assignment: CDR1 SEHNR and CDR2 FQNEAQ (reference sequence). CDR3 length: 10 amino acids. V was trimmed by 1 base and J by 7 bases, leaving 1 base between them. The receptor was derived from a woman between 40 and 55 years old with alopecia areata. Some clones in this sample may be carry-over from other donors' samples. The source material was whole blood, sampled in connection with sensitization to the hapten diphenylcyclopropenone (DPC). The chain couples TRBV7-9 to TRBJ2-5; D remains unclear. CDR3 in DNA: TGTGCCAGCAGCTTAGGGACCCAGTACTTC. It translates to CASSLGTQYF.